The clone carrying this TCR beta chain has just one count. Germline CDR1 is WSHSY and CDR2 is SAAADI. The CDR3 has 16 amino acids. Trimming stripped 1 base from V and 4 bases from J, with 13 bases between. Per the original data handling: From reference gene primer amplification, estimates of nucleated cell counts were derived. TCRdb's table, derived via immunoSEQ multiplex PCR, lists solely in-frame clones and lacks some. V, J and clone size are those of that table, while D and trimming were read from the DNA. Here the sample spans under 65,000 clones, around nine tenths being singletons. The data were taken from a study of blood T cell repertoires in COVID-19. Background on the study: Acute and convalescent COVID-19 samples came from the United States, Italy and Spain.

Source material: peripheral blood. This clonotype was sampled from a man at least 80 years old with acute or convalescent COVID-19. The genes are TRBV10-2 and TRBJ2-2, with a possible D match to TRBD1 (6 bases). The CDR3 here is CASSELRTASTGELFF. Here the CDR3 DNA reads TGCGCCAGCAGTGAGTTAAGGACAGCGTCCACCGGGGAGCTGTTTTTT.